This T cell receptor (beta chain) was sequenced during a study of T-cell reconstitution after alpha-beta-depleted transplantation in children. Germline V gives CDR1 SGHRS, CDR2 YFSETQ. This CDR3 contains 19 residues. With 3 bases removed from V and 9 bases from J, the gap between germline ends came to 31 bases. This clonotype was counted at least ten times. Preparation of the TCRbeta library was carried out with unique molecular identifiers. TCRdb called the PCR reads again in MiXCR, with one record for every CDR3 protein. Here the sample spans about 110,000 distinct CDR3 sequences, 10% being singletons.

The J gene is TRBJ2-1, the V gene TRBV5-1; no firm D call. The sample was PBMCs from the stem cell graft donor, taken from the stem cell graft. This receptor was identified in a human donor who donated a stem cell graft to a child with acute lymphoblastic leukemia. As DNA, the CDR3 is TGCGCCAGCAGCTCCCGTGGGTCCACCGGGTCCCTGGGAAACAGTGAGCAGTTCTTC. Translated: CASSSRGSTGSLGNSEQFF.